This record covers a single TCR beta chain. These data come from a study of OX40 agonist ivuxolimab in advanced cancers. Across the study: Earlier anti-PD-1, anti-PD-L1 or anti-CTLA-4 therapy was permitted; roughly 42% had received some.

The CDR3 consists of 13 residues. Germline CDR1 reads SQVTM; CDR2 reads ANQGSEA. The ends were cut back, 4 bases at V and 5 bases at J, with 11 bases in the middle. Sequencing was performed with immunoSEQ multiplex PCR; in TCRdb, only in-frame clones are kept and a portion is missing. The sample holds roughly 42,000 clones, about 90% seen once. This sample comprised CD4+ or CD8+ T cells sorted from blood, obtained in a trial of the OX40 agonist ivuxolimab. The V call is TRBV29-1, the J call TRBJ2-2; weak D call: TRBD2 (7 bases). The receptor comes from an adult with an advanced solid tumor such as melanoma, head and neck, liver or kidney cancer. This CDR3 reads CSVVGRGTGELFF. The DNA of the CDR3 is TGCAGCGTTGTTGGGAGGGGGACCGGGGAGCTGTTTTTT.